The source of this TCR beta chain is a study of T cells in Graves' hyperthyroidism and ophthalmopathy. Regarding this clonotype: Its antigen is not identified.

Regions amplified from RNA transcripts were the TCR beta CDR3 regions. Researchers ran a first-round RT-PCR on the TCR CDR3 using the HTBI primer set. One entry per CDR3 protein results from TCRdb running MiXCR on the multiplex PCR reads. Among 250,000 to 400,000 distinct CDR3 sequences listed, roughly 13% were seen once. Germline V lookup: CDR1 LGHDT, CDR2 YNNKEL (reference sequence). The CDR3 contains 16 residues. The germline V and J ends were trimmed by 1 base and 7 bases, with 17 bases remaining between them. Notes on the study in general: Among thyroid clonotypes expanded above 0.001, most also appeared in blood.

The receptor was derived from a woman aged 40 to 50 with Graves' ophthalmopathy. The source material was blood. J is TRBJ2-1 and V is TRBV3-1; tentatively, D is TRBD1 or TRBD2 (6 bases each). The CDR3, as DNA: TGTGCCAGCAGCCAAGGTATGGGGGGCGCTGATAATGAGCAGTTCTTC. Its protein product is CASSQGMGGADNEQFF.